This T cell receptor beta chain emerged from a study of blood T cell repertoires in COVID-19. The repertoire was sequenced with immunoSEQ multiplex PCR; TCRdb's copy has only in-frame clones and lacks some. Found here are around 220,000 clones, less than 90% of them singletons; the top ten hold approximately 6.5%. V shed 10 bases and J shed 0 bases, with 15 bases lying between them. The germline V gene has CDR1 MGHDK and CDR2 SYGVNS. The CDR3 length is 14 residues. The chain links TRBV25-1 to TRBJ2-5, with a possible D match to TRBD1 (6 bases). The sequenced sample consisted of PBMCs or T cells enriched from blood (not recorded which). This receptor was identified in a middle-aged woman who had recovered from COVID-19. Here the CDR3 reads CATQGLAYQETQYF. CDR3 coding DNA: TGTGCCACCCAGGGGTTGGCTTACCAAGAGACCCAGTACTTC.